This T cell receptor beta chain was recorded in a study of Graves' ophthalmopathy and Graves' hyperthyroidism. As for the study in general: Peripheral blood was obtained at first diagnosis, ahead of any treatment. General study findings and limits: Appearing in blood as well were most expanded thyroid clonotypes above 0.001 frequency.

Every ophthalmopathy donor presented moderate-to-severe activity, CAS ≥3, NOSPECS ≥4 and duration under 3 months. Fresh peripheral blood, 10 ml, was the PBMC source. Trimming took off 3 bases at V and 5 bases at J, with 14 bases between the two ends. CDR1 and CDR2 (germline): MDHEN, SYDVKM. CDR3 length: 14 amino acids. Amplification of TCR beta CDR3 regions used RNA transcripts. The first round was an RT-PCR with HTBI primers, and the second round was a multiplex PCR. TCRdb reprocessed the multiplex PCR reads with MiXCR, giving one entry per CDR3 protein. The sample consists of 150,000 to 200,000 distinct CDR3 sequences, roughly 36% of them appearing once. On this clonotype: The antigen is unknown.

The origin of this receptor is a man aged 30-40 years with Graves' ophthalmopathy. This sequence joins TRBV28 and TRBJ2-7; a weak D match, TRBD1 (5 bases). The sample taken for sequencing was peripheral blood. Here the CDR3 DNA reads TGTGCCAGCAGTTTCCGGGCGGTAGGGGACGAGCAGTACTTC. Its protein is CASSFRAVGDEQYF.